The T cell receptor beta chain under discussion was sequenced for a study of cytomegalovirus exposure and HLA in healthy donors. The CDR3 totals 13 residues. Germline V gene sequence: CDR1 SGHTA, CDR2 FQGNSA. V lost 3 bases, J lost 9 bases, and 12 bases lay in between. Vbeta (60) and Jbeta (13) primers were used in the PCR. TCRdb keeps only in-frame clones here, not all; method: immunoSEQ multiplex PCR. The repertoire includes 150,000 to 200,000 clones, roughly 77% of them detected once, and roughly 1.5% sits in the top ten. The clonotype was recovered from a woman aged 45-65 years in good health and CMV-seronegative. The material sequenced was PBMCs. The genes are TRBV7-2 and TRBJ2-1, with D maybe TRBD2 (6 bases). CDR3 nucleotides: TGTGCCAGCAGCTTCCTAGCGACTGGTGAGCAGTTCTTC. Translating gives CASSFLATGEQFF.